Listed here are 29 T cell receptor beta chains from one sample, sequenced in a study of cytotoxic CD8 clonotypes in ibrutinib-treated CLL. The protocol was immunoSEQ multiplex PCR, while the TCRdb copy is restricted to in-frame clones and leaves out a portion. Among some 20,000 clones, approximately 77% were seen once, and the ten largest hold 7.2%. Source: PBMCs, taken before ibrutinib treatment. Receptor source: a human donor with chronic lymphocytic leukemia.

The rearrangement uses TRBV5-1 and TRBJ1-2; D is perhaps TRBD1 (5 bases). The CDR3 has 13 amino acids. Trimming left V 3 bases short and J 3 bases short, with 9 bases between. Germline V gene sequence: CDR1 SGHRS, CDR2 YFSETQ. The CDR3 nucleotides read TGCGCCAGCAGCTGGGTAGGGGACTATGGCTACACCTTC. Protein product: CASSWVGDYGYTF. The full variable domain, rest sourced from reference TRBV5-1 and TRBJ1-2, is KAGVTQTPRYLIKTRGQQVTLSCSPISGHRSVSWYQQTPGQGLQFLFEYFSETQRNKGNFPGRFSGRQFSNSRSEMNVSTLELGDSALYLCASSWVGDYGYTFGSGTRLTVV.

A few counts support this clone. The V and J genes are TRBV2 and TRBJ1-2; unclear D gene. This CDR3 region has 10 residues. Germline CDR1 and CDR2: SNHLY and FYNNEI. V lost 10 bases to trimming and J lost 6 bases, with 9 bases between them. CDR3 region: CANNGDGYTF. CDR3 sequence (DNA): TGTGCCAACAACGGGGATGGCTACACCTTC.

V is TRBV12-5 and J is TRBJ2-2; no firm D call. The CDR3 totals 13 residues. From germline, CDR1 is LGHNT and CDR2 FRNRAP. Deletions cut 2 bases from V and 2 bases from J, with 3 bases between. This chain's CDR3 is CASGLTNTGELFF. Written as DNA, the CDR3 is TGTGCTAGTGGTTTGACTAACACCGGGGAGCTGTTTTTT.

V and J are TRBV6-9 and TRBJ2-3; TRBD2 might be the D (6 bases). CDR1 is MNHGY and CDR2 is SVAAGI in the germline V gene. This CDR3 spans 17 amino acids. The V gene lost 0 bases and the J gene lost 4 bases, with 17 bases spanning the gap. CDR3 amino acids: CASSYSSGEGISDTQYF. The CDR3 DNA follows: TGTGCCAGCAGTTATTCCTCGGGAGAGGGTATATCAGATACGCAGTATTTT.

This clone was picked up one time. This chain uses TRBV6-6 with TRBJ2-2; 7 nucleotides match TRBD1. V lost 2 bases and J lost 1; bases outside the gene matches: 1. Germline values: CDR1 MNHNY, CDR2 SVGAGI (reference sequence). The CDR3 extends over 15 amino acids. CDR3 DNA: TGTGCCAGCAGTTACCCAGGGGGGAACACCGGGGAGCTGTTTTTT. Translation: CASSYPGGNTGELFF.

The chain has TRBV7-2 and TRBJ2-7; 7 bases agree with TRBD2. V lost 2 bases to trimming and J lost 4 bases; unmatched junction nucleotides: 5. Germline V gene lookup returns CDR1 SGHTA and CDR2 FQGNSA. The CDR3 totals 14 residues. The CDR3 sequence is CASSLFLGGYEQYF. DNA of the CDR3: TGTGCCAGCAGCTTATTTTTGGGAGGGTACGAGCAGTACTTC. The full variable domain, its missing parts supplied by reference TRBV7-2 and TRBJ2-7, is GAGVSQSPSNKVTEKGKDVELRCDPISGHTALYWYRQSLGQGLEFLIYFQGNSAPDKSGLPSDRFSAERTGGSVSTLTIQRTQQEDSAVYLCASSLFLGGYEQYFGPGTRLTVT.

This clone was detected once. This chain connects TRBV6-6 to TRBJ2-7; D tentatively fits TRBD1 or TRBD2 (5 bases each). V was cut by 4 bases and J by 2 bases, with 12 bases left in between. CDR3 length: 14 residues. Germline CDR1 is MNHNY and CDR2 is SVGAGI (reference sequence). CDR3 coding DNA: TGTGCCAGCAGTTCCCCGGGGCCCCCCTACGAGCAGTACTTC. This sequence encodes CASSSPGPPYEQYF.

The CDR3 DNA reads TGTGCCAGCAGCCAAGTCCTAGGAAGTTACACTGAAGCTTTCTTT. Translating gives CASSQVLGSYTEAFF. V usage is TRBV4-2 and J usage is TRBJ1-1; no reliable D call. The CDR3 runs to 15 residues. Trimming removed 1 base at V and 3 bases at J, with 12 bases between. Germline-derived CDR1 and CDR2 are LGHNA and YNFKEQ.

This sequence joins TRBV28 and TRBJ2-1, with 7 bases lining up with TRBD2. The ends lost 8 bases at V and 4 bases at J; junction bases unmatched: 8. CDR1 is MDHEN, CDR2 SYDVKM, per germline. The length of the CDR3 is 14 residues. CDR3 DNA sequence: TGTGCCAGCCGGGGGGTAAACTATTACAATGAGCAGTTCTTC. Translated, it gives CASRGVNYYNEQFF.

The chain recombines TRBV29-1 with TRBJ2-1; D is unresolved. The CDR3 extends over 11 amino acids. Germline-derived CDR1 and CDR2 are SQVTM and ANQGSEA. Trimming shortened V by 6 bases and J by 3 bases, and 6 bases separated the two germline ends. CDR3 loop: CSVRLYNEQFF. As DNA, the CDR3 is TGCAGCGTCCGACTCTACAATGAGCAGTTCTTC.

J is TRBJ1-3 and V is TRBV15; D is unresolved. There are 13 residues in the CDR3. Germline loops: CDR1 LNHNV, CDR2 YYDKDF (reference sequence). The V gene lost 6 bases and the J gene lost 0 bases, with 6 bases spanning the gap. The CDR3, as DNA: TGTGCCACCAGTTACATCTCTGGAAACACCATATATTTT. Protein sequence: CATSYISGNTIYF.

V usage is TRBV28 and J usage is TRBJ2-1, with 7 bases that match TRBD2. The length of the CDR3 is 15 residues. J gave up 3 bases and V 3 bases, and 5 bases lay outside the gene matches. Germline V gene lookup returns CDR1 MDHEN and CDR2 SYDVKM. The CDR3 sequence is CASSLTGGGYNEQFF. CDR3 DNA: TGTGCCAGCAGTTTGACGGGAGGCGGCTACAATGAGCAGTTCTTC. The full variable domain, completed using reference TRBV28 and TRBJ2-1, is DVKVTQSSRYLVKRTGEKVFLECVQDMDHENMFWYRQDPGLGLRLIYFSYDVKMKEKGDIPEGYSVSREKKERFSLILESASTNQTSMYLCASSLTGGGYNEQFFGPGTRLTVL.

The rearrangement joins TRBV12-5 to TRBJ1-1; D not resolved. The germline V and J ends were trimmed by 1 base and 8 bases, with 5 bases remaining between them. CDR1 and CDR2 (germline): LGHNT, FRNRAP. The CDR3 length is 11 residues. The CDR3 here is CASGLGSEAFF. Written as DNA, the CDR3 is TGTGCTAGTGGTTTGGGAAGCGAAGCTTTCTTT.

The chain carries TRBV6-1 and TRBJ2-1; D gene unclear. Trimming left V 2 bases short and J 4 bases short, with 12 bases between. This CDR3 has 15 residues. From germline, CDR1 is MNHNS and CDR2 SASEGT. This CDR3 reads CASSEHLTIYNEQFF. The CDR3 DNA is TGTGCCAGCAGTGAACACTTGACAATTTACAATGAGCAGTTCTTC.

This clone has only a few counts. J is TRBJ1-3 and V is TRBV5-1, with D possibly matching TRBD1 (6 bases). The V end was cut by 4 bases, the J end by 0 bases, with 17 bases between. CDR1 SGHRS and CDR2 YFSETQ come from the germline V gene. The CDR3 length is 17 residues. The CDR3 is CASSPGTPILSGNTIYF. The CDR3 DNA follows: TGCGCCAGCAGCCCTGGGACACCAATCCTCTCTGGAAACACCATATATTTT. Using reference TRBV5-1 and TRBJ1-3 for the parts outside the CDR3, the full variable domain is KAGVTQTPRYLIKTRGQQVTLSCSPISGHRSVSWYQQTPGQGLQFLFEYFSETQRNKGNFPGRFSGRQFSNSRSEMNVSTLELGDSALYLCASSPGTPILSGNTIYFGEGSWLTVV.

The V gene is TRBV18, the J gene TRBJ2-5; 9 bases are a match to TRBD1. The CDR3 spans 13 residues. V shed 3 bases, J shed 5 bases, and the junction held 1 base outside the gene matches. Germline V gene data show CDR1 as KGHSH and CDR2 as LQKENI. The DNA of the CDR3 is TGTGCCAGCTCACCGGGACAGGGTGAGACCCAGTACTTC. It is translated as CASSPGQGETQYF.

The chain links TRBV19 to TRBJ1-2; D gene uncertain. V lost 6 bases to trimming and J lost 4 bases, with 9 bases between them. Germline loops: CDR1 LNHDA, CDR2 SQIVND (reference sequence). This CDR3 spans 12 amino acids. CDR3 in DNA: TGTGCCAGTAGCTACGGCAGCTATGGCTACACCTTC. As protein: CASSYGSYGYTF.

The CDR3: CASSFSPPDTQYF. The CDR3 DNA sequence: TGTGCCAGCAGCTTCTCCCCCCCAGATACGCAGTATTTT. The chain links TRBV11-1 to TRBJ2-3, with D unresolved. Germline CDR1 SGHAT, CDR2 FQDESV (reference sequence). Trimming stripped 3 bases from V and 4 bases from J, with 8 bases between. The CDR3 consists of 13 residues. Supplemented by reference TRBV11-1 and TRBJ2-3, the full variable domain reads EAEVAQSPRYKITEKSQAVAFWCDPISGHATLYWYRQILGQGPELLVQFQDESVVDDSQLPKDRFSAERLKGVDSTLKIQPAELGDSAMYLCASSFSPPDTQYFGPGTRLTVL.

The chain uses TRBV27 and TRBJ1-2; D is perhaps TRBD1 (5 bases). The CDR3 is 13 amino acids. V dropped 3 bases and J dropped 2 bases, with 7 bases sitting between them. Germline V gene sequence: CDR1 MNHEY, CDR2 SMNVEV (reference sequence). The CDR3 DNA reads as TGTGCCAGCAGTTTGGAGGGGAACTATGGCTACACCTTC. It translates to CASSLEGNYGYTF.

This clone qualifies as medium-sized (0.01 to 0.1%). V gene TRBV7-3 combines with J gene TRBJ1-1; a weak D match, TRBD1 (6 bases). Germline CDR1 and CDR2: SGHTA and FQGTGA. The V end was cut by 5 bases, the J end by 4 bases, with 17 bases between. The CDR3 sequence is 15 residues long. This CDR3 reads CASSRDRGGTTEAFF. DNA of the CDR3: TGTGCCAGCAGCAGGGATCGAGGGGGGACCACTGAAGCTTTCTTT.

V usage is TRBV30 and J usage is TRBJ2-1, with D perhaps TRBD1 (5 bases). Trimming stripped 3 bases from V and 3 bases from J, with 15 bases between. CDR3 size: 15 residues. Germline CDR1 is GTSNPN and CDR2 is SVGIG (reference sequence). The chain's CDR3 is CAWRAGRLIYNEQFF. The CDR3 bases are TGTGCCTGGAGAGCAGGGCGGTTAATCTACAATGAGCAGTTCTTC.

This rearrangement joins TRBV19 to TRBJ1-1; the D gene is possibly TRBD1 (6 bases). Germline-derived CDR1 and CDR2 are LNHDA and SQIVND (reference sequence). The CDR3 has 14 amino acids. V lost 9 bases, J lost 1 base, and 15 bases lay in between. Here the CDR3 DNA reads TGTGCCAGCACGGGGGGGGCCGGGAACACTGAAGCTTTCTTT. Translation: CASTGGAGNTEAFF.

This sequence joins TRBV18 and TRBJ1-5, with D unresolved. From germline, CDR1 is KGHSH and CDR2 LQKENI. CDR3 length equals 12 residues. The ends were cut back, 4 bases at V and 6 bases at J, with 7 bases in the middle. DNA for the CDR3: TGTGCCAGCTCACGCGAGGCTCAGCCCCAGCATTTT. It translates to CASSREAQPQHF.

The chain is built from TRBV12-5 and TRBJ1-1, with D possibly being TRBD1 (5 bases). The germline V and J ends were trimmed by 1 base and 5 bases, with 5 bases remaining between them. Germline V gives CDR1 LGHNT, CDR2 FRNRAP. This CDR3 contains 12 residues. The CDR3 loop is CASGLEGTEAFF. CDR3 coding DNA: TGTGCTAGTGGTTTGGAGGGGACTGAAGCTTTCTTT.

The CDR3 region is CASSLGNSGTNEQFF. In DNA form, the CDR3 reads TGTGCCAGCAGCCTCGGGAATAGCGGGACCAATGAGCAGTTCTTC. The V gene is TRBV11-3, the J gene TRBJ2-1; 8 positions match TRBD2. Unmatched junction bases numbered 9, after V lost 5 bases and J lost 6 bases. Germline-derived CDR1 and CDR2 are SGHNT and YENEEA. CDR3 length equals 15 residues.

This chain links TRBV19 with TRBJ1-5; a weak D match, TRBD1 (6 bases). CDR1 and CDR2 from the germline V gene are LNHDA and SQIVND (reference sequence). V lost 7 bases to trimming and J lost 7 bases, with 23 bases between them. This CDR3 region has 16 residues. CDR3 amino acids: CASTSRTDWNGQPQHF. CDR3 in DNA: TGTGCCAGTACCTCCAGGACAGATTGGAATGGGCAGCCCCAGCATTTT.

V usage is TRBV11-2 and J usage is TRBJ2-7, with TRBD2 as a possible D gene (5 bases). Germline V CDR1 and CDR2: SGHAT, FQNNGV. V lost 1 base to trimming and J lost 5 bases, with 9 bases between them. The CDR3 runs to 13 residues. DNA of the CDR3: TGTGCCAGCAGCTTAGGAGGGATGCACGAGCAGTACTTC. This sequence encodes CASSLGGMHEQYF.

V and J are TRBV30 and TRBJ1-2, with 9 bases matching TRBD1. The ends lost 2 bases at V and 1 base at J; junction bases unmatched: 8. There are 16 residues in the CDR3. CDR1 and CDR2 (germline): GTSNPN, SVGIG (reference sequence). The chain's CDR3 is CAWSFGTGRDNYGYTF. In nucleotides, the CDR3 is TGTGCCTGGAGTTTTGGGACAGGGAGGGATAACTATGGCTACACCTTC.

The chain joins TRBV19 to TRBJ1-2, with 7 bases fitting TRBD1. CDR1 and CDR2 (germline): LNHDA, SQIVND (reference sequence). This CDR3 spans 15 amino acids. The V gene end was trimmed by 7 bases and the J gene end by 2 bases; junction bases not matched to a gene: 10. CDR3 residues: CASTSEGAANYGYTF. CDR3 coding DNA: TGTGCCAGTACATCGGAGGGGGCGGCGAACTATGGCTACACCTTC. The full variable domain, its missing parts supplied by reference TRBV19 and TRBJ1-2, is DGGITQSPKYLFRKEGQNVTLSCEQNLNHDAMYWYRQDPGQGLRLIYYSQIVNDFQKGDIAEGYSVSREKKESFPLTVTSAQKNPTAFYLCASTSEGAANYGYTFGSGTRLTVV.